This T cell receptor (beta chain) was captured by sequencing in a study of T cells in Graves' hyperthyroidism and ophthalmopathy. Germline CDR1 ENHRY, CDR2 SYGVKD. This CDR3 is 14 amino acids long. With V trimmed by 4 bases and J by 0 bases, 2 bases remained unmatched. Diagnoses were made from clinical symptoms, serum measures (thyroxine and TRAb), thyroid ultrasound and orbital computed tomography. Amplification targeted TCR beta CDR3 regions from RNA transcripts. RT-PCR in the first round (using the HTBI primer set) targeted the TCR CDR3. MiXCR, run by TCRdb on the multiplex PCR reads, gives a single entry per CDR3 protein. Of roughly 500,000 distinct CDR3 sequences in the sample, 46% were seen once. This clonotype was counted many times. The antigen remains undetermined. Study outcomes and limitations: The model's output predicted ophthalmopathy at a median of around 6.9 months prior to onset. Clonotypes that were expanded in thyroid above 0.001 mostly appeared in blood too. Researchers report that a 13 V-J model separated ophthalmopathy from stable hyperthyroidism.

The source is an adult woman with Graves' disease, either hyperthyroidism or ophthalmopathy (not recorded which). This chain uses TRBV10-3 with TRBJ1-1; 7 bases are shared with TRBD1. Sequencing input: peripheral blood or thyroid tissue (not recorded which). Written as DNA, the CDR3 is TGTGCCATCAGTGTGGACAGGATGAACACTGAAGCTTTCTTT. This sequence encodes CAISVDRMNTEAFF.